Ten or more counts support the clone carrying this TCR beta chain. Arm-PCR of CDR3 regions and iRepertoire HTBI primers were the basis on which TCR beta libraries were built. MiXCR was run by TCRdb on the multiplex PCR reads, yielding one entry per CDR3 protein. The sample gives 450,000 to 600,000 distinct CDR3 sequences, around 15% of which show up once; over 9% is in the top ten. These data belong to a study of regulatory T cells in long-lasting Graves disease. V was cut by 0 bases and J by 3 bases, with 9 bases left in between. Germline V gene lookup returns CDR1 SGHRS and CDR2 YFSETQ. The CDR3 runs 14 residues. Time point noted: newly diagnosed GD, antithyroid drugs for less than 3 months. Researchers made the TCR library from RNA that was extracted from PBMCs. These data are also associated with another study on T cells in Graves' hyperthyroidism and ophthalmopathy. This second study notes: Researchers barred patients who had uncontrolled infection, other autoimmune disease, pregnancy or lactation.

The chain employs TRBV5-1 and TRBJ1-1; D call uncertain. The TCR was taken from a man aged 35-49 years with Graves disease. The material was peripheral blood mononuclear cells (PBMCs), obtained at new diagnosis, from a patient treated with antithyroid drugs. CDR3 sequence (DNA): TGCGCCAGCAGCTTGGTGGAGAAGGACACTGAAGCTTTCTTT. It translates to CASSLVEKDTEAFF.